The present entry profiles one TCR beta chain with its context. This clonotype was recorded only once. The clone's antigen remains unknown. One base away there is no much larger clone; base qualities are not given. Support from one read is weak. This sample stems from a study of T cell repertoires in cytomegalovirus infection (dated by TCRdb to the late 2010s). Context from the whole study: Recently identified HLA-C-restricted CMV epitopes, whose presentation resists viral immunomodulation, were targeted by peptide stimulations together with well-studied HLA-B-restricted epitopes. Because public TCR beta signatures pointed to carriage of CMV infection together with the matching HLA type, the HLA type of each donor mattered for the analysis.

V is pruned by 4 bases and J by 8 bases, leaving 7 bases of the junction without a gene match. From cysteine to phenylalanine, the CDR3 is 15 amino acids long. The kept DNA is CDR3 alone, 45 bases in frame from the first base. TCRdb shows the sequencer as Illumina HiSeq 1500. Using fastp trimming at Q25 and MiXCR clonotype assembly, TCRdb reanalyzed the public sequencing data and kept in-frame beta chains. Rows are combined by CDR3 protein, so each entry shows the most common genes and DNA. For this sample there are about 830,000 distinct CDR3 sequences; approximately 29% appear just once. The biggest ten clones account for under 15% of the sample. General findings and caveats noted by the study authors: In the ex vivo response, HLA-C-restricted CMV-specific TCR beta clonotypes were dominant, and in two of eight donors the single most frequent clonotype came from this HLA-C-restricted group. In both this cohort and an independent approximately 350-donor cohort, the cumulative frequency of public TCR beta family members distinguished carriers of CMV infection plus the relevant HLA type.

This specimen's treatment or condition label, per the study, means: in vitro stimulation with specific CMV peptide epitopes to enrich CMV-specific T cells. This sequence uses TRBV12-3 or TRBV12-4 and TRBJ1-4; 10 bases in the middle match TRBD1. The source is a human donor in good health (CMV status not recorded). Some clones in this sample may be carry-over from other donors' samples. The material sequenced was cultured CD8+ T cells from PBMCs, taken from culture after CMV antigen stimulation. The CDR3 is CASSSTGGAGEKLFF. The DNA sequence is TGTGCCAGCAGTTCGACAGGGGGCGCGGGAGAAAAACTGTTTTTT.